This T cell receptor beta chain came from a study of OX40 agonist ivuxolimab in advanced cancers. As for the study more broadly: Ivuxolimab, which targeted the costimulatory receptor OX40 (CD134), was an agonistic, fully human IgG2 monoclonal antibody. Three dose-escalation patients achieved partial responses, one with hepatocellular carcinoma and two with cutaneous melanoma. The purpose of peripheral TCRbeta sequencing was to test whether ivuxolimab changed TCR sequence diversity and led to clonal T-cell expansion. Intravenous ivuxolimab was administered to patients every 2 weeks at six dose levels: 0.01, 0.1, 0.3, 1.5, 3 and 10 mg/kg. The paper reports the monotherapy dose-escalation portion (N ≈ 52 patients) of the phase I ivuxolimab trial. In the dose-escalation cohort, 82.7% of patients were male, and the mean age was approximately 60 years, with a range of roughly 20 to 80. Prior anti-PD-1, anti-PD-L1 or anti-CTLA-4 therapy was permitted, and checkpoint inhibitors had been received by less than 45% of dose-escalation patients. Among the 50 to 55 dose-escalation patients, 19 had hepatocellular carcinoma, 15 or so melanoma, 9 renal cell carcinoma and 9 head and neck cancer.

The trial excluded patients who had a history of autoimmune disease or who were on systemic immunosuppression. Peripheral blood for TCR sequencing was drawn from every dose cohort at baseline, at cycle 4 day 1 and at cycle 7 day 1. The samples were drawn from a first-in-human, open-label, multicenter phase I dose-escalation trial of ivuxolimab. Adults with locally advanced or metastatic head and neck squamous cell, hepatocellular, melanoma or renal cell carcinoma were enrolled in the trial. Before TCR sequencing, CD4+ T cells and CD8+ T cells were sorted from peripheral blood as separate populations. The research as a whole found: Low levels of normalized T-cell clonal expansion were also seen in some patients who did not respond. At doses of 0.1 to 3.0 mg/kg, clonal expansion of both CD4+ and CD8+ blood T cells was observed from baseline to week 6. Antigen specificity was not determined for the clonally expanded peripheral T cells. After ivuxolimab, expanded clones were on average more numerous among CD8+ T cells than among CD4+ T cells. In partial responders in the 0.1-3.0 mg/kg groups, normalized peripheral clonal expansion was found to be among the lowest, especially among CD8+ T cells.

The table lists this clone with a count of one. This clone's antigen is unknown. No much larger clone exists at a distance of one base, and base qualities are not known. Genomic DNA was extracted from sorted cells for sequencing of the TCRbeta CDR3 region. The immunoSEQ Assay was used to sequence the TCRbeta CDR3 regions. TCRdb obtained this table from immuneACCESS and retained in-frame rearrangements with V and J assigned. These tables miss some clones; where compared with another copy, unresolved V genes account for less than half of the shortfall, and the remainder is unexplained. This sample holds approximately 110,000 clones; 85% to 95% were observed only once. The ten largest clones represent roughly 0.8% of the sample. As encoded in the germline V gene, CDR1 is KGHSH while CDR2 is LQKENI. Its CDR3 holds 15 amino acids, cysteine through phenylalanine. Of the read, only the CDR3 DNA is kept; its 45 bases are in frame from base 1. V is reduced by 3 bases and J by 1 base, leaving a spacing of 12 bases between them.

The source material was CD4+ or CD8+ T cells sorted from blood, sampled in a trial of the OX40 agonist ivuxolimab. This receptor was taken from an adult with an advanced solid tumor such as melanoma, head and neck, liver or kidney cancer. The rearranged segments are TRBV18 and TRBJ1-2, with the D gene uncertain. The sequence in DNA is TGTGCCAGCTCACCCCGGGAGCAATTTAACTATGGCTACACCTTC. It translates to CASSPREQFNYGYTF.